This TCR beta chain is from a study of cytomegalovirus exposure and HLA in healthy donors. Trimming removed 6 bases from V and 0 bases from J; junction bases left unmatched: 4. There are 15 residues in the CDR3. The V gene's germline CDR1 is SNHLY and CDR2 FYNNEI. The PCR contained 60 Vbeta and 13 Jbeta primers. The data were produced by immunoSEQ multiplex PCR, yet TCRdb's version contains in-frame clones alone and is incomplete. This sample yields about 160,000 clones, of which about three quarters are seen a single time; roughly 2% belongs to the top ten. Sequencing input: PBMCs. V and J are TRBV2 and TRBJ1-3; 8 bases are shared with TRBD1. This sequence originates from a female donor in good health and CMV-seronegative. The CDR3 DNA is TGTGCCAGCAGACCCGGGACAGGCTCTGGAAACACCATATATTTT. Translating it yields CASRPGTGSGNTIYF.